The T cell receptor beta chain under discussion was sequenced for a study of T cells of healthy individuals. Trimming took off 6 bases at V and 4 bases at J, with 12 bases between the two ends. This CDR3 is built from 13 residues. Per the germline V gene, CDR1 is DFQATT and CDR2 is SNEGSKA (reference sequence). MiXCR, applied by TCRdb to the 5' RACE reads, yields one record per CDR3 protein. Of approximately 50,000 distinct CDR3 sequences listed, 14% to 15% were seen once; the top ten hold roughly 15%. This TCR came from a human donor in good health. This sequence joins TRBV20-1 and TRBJ1-4, with a tentative D call TRBD1 (5 bases). The CDR3 nucleotides read TGCAGTGCGGGGGTAGGAATTAATGAAAAACTGTTTTTT. Protein sequence: CSAGVGINEKLFF.